This TCR beta chain was identified in a study of T cell responses to AZD1222 COVID-19 vaccine. General study points: Females made up more of the donors, who were largely white British, and clonal diversity may have come out too low. Just a handful of AZD1222 recipients tested seropositive at baseline. Unmutated regions of variants are reportedly targeted by nearly half of spike-specific TCRs. All repertoire sampling was performed exclusively after the peak T cell response.

Remarks on this clone: The antigen is unknown.

Losses at the gene ends were 5 bases for V and 5 bases for J; bases not matched to a gene: 10. The CDR3 runs 16 residues. Germline V gene data show CDR1 as MNHEY and CDR2 as SVGEGT. TCRdb's copy holds only in-frame clones and misses some; the assay was immunoSEQ multiplex PCR. The sample consists of about 170,000 clones, more than 80% of them appearing once. The material was peripheral blood, obtained on day 0 of AZD1222 vaccination. The chain recombines TRBV6-2 or TRBV6-3 with TRBJ2-3; TRBD2 aligns across 10 bases. The origin of this receptor is an adult in good health. CDR3 sequence: CASSGGASGSLDTQYF. The CDR3 bases are TGTGCCAGCAGTGGCGGGGCTAGCGGGAGTCTAGATACGCAGTATTTT.